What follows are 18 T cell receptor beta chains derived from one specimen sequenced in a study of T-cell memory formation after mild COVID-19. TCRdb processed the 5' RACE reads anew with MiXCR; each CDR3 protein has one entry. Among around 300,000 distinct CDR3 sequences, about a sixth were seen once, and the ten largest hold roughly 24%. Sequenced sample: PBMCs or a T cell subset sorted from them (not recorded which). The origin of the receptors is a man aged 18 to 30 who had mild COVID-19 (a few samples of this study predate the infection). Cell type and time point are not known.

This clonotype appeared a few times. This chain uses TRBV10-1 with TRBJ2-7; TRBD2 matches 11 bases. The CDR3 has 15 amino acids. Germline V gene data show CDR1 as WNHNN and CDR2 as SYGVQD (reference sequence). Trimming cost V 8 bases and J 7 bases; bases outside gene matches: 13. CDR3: CASPSGGPWDGEQYF. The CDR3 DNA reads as TGCGCCAGCCCTAGCGGGGGGCCGTGGGACGGGGAGCAGTACTTC.

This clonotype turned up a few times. In DNA form, the CDR3 reads TGTGCCAGCAAGGGCGGGGTCCGCACAGATACGCAGTATTTT. Translated, it gives CASKGGVRTDTQYF. The V and J genes are TRBV6-1 and TRBJ2-3; TRBD2 is a possible D gene (6 bases). Germline V gives CDR1 MNHNS, CDR2 SASEGT. Trimming removed 7 bases at V and 1 base at J, with 12 bases between. There are 14 residues in the CDR3.

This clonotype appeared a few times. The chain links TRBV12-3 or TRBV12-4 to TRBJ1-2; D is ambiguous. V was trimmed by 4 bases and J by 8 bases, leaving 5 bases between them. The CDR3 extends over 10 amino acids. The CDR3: CASSSGGYTF. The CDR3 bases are TGTGCCAGCAGTTCTGGAGGCTACACCTTC.

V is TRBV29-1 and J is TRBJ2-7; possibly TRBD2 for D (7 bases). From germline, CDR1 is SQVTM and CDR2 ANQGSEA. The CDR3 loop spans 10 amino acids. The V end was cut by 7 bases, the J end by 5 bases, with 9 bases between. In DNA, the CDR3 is TGCAGCGCGGGGGGCAACGAGCAGTACTTC. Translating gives CSAGGNEQYF.

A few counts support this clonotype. DNA of the CDR3: TGCAGCGTACGACTAGCGGGGCAAGAGACCCAGTACTTC. This sequence encodes CSVRLAGQETQYF. The V call is TRBV29-1, the J call TRBJ2-5, with 11 positions matching TRBD2. CDR1 and CDR2 (germline): SQVTM, ANQGSEA. V lost 6 bases to trimming and J lost 2 bases; unmatched junction nucleotides: 2. This CDR3 is built from 13 residues.

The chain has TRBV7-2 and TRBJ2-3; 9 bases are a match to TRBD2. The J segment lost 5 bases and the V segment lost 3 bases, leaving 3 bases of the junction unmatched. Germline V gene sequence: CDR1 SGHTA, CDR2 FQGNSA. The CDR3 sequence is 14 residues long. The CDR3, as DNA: TGTGCCAGCAGCTTTGGACTAGCGATAGATACGCAGTATTTT. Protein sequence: CASSFGLAIDTQYF. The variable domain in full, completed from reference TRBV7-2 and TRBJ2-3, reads GAGVSQSPSNKVTEKGKDVELRCDPISGHTALYWYRQSLGQGLEFLIYFQGNSAPDKSGLPSDRFSAERTGGSVSTLTIQRTQQEDSAVYLCASSFGLAIDTQYFGPGTRLTVL.

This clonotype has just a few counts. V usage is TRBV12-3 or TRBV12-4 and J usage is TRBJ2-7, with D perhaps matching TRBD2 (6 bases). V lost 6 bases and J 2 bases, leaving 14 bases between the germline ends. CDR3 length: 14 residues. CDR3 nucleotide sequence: TGTGCCAGCAGCAAAAACGGGGGACCCTACGAGCAGTACTTC. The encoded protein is CASSKNGGPYEQYF.

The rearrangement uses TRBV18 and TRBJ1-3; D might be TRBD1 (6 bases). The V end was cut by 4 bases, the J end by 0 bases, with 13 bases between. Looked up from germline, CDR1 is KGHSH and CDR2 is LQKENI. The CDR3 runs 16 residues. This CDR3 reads CASSRTEPYSGNTIYF. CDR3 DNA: TGTGCCAGCTCACGGACAGAACCTTACTCTGGAAACACCATATATTTT.

This chain's CDR3 is CASRRSSGGYYNEQFF. The CDR3 region has the DNA TGTGCCAGCAGACGATCTAGCGGGGGGTACTACAATGAGCAGTTCTTC. The chain couples TRBV28 to TRBJ2-1, with 11 bases aligning to TRBD2. There are 16 residues in the CDR3. V lost 6 bases to trimming and J lost 3 bases; unmatched junction nucleotides: 7. In germline, CDR1 is MDHEN, CDR2 SYDVKM.

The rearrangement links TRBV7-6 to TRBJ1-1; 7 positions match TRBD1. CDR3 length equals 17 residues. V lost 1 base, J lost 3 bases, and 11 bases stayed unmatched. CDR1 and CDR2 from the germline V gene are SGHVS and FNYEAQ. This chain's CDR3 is CASSLEDTGEVDTEAFF. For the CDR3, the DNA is TGTGCCAGCAGCTTAGAGGATACAGGGGAGGTTGACACTGAAGCTTTCTTT.

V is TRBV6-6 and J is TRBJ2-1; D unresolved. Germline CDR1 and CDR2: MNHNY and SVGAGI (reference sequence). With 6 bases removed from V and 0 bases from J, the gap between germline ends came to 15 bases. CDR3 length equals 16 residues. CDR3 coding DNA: TGTGCCAGCAGGCCCTCTAGTGCGAGCTCCTACAATGAGCAGTTCTTC. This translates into CASRPSSASSYNEQFF.

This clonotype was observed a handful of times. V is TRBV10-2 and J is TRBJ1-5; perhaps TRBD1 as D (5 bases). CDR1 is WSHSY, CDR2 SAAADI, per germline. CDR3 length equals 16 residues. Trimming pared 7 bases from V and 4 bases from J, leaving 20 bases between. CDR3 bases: TGCGCCAGCACCGAGGGTATGGGGCCGGGGAATCAGCCCCAGCATTTT. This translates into CASTEGMGPGNQPQHF.

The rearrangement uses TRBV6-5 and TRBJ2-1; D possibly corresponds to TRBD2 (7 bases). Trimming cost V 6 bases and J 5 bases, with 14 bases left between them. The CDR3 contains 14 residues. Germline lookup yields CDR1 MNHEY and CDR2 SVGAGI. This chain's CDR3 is CASRFGGADNEQFF. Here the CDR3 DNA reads TGTGCCAGCAGGTTTGGGGGGGCGGACAATGAGCAGTTCTTC.

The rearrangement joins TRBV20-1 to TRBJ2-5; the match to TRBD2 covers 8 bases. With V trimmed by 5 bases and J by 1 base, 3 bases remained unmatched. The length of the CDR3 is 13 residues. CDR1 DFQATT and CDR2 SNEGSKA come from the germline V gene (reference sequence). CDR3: CSAVAGTQETQYF. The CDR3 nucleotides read TGCAGTGCTGTAGCGGGGACCCAAGAGACCCAGTACTTC.

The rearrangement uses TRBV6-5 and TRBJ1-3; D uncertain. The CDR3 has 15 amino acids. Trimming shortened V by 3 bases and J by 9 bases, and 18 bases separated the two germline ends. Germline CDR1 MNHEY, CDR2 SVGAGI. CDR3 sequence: CASSYSTARRGTIYF. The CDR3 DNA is TGTGCCAGCAGTTATAGCACAGCCCGACGTGGCACCATATATTTT.

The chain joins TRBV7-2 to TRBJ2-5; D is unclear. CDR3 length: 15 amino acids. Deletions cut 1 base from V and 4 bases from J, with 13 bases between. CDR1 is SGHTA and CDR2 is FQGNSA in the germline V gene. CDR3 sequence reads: CASSLGWGSGETQYF. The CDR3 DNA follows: TGTGCCAGCAGCTTAGGGTGGGGATCGGGAGAGACCCAGTACTTC.

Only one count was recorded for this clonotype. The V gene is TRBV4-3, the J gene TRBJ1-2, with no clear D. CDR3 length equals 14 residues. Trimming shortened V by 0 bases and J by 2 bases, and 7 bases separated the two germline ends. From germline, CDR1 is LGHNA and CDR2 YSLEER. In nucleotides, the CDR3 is TGCGCCAGCAGCCAAGATTCTAGGAACTATGGCTACACCTTC. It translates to CASSQDSRNYGYTF.

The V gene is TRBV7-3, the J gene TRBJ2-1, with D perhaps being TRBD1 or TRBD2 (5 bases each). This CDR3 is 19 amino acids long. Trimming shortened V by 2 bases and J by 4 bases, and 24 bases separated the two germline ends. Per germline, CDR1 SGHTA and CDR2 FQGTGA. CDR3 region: CASSLLSGPGTAPYNEQFF. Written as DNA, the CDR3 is TGTGCCAGCAGCTTATTGTCGGGCCCGGGGACGGCCCCTTACAATGAGCAGTTCTTC.